These 21 T cell receptor beta chains originate from one sample sequenced in a study of blood T cells in healthy people across ages. A J-beta primer mix and a sample-barcoded 5' primer were used in a second PCR of roughly 6 to 12 cycles. MiXCR, applied by TCRdb to the 5' RACE reads, yields one record per CDR3 protein. This sample has nearly 1 million distinct CDR3 sequences, with roughly half found just once. The sample was blood. Source of these receptors: a woman aged 55-70 years in good health.

The V gene is TRBV24-1, the J gene TRBJ2-1; D call uncertain. This CDR3 has 13 amino acids. Between the trimmed V and J ends, which lost 9 bases and 5 bases, there was a span of 13 bases. Germline assignment: CDR1 KGHDR and CDR2 SFDVKD. The CDR3, as DNA: TGTGCCACCCGGCTAGGGTTCGACAATGAGCAGTTCTTC. It translates to CATRLGFDNEQFF.

V usage is TRBV28 and J usage is TRBJ2-7; 8 bases align to TRBD1. CDR3 length equals 13 residues. Germline CDR1 MDHEN, CDR2 SYDVKM. The J segment lost 6 bases and the V segment lost 6 bases, leaving 7 bases of the junction unmatched. CDR3 in amino acids: CASRPPTGGEQYF. CDR3 coding DNA: TGTGCCAGCAGGCCACCCACAGGGGGCGAGCAGTACTTC. Supplemented by reference TRBV28 and TRBJ2-7, the full variable domain reads DVKVTQSSRYLVKRTGEKVFLECVQDMDHENMFWYRQDPGLGLRLIYFSYDVKMKEKGDIPEGYSVSREKKERFSLILESASTNQTSMYLCASRPPTGGEQYFGPGTRLTVT.

This rearrangement joins TRBV28 to TRBJ2-5, with no clear D. The J call could be wrong; TRBJ2-7 is a better fit for the DNA end. Germline V CDR1 and CDR2: MDHEN, SYDVKM. The CDR3 loop spans 12 amino acids. The CDR3 bases are TGTGCCATACATACCCGGGCCTACGAGCAGTACTTC. It is translated as CAIHTRAYEQYF.

V gene TRBV4-1 combines with J gene TRBJ1-6, with TRBD1 matching over 12 bases. This CDR3 has 15 amino acids. In germline, CDR1 is MGHRA, CDR2 YSYEKL. The ends lost 3 bases at V and 10 bases at J; junction bases unmatched: 4. This CDR3 is CASSQPGQGASPLHF. The CDR3 DNA is TGCGCCAGCAGCCAGCCGGGACAGGGGGCCTCACCCCTCCACTTT.

The CDR3 sequence: CASSGRQGSYEQYV. The CDR3 region has the DNA TGTGCCAGCAGCGGGCGACAAGGCTCGTACGAGCAGTACGTC. The chain couples TRBV9 to TRBJ2-7; D is undetermined. The germline V gene has CDR1 SGDLS and CDR2 YYNGEE. Between the trimmed V and J ends, which lost 3 bases and 4 bases, there was a span of 14 bases. The CDR3 has 14 amino acids.

This chain uses TRBV5-1 with TRBJ2-7, with unresolved D. The V and J ends lost 1 base and 3 bases respectively, with 8 bases between them. The CDR3 contains 13 residues. Germline V lookup: CDR1 SGHRS, CDR2 YFSETQ. The CDR3 region is CASSLRTFYEQYF. The DNA for the CDR3 is TGCGCCAGCAGCTTGAGGACCTTCTACGAGCAGTACTTC.

The chain employs TRBV2 and TRBJ2-2, with TRBD1 matching over 9 bases. The ends lost 5 bases at V and 4 bases at J; junction bases unmatched: 2. The V gene's germline CDR1 is SNHLY and CDR2 FYNNEI. This CDR3 is built from 14 residues. CDR3: CASSRQGGTGELFF. CDR3 in DNA: TGTGCCAGCAGTCGACAGGGGGGCACCGGGGAGCTGTTTTTT.

This clonotype was counted between two and nine times. The rearrangement uses TRBV25-1 and TRBJ1-6; TRBD1 is a possible D gene (5 bases). V dropped 2 bases and J dropped 6 bases, with 11 bases sitting between them. This CDR3 has 15 residues. Germline CDR1 is MGHDK and CDR2 is SYGVNS. The DNA for the CDR3 is TGTGCCAGCAGTGAACAGGGACGCGGTAATTCACCCCTCCACTTT. It yields the protein CASSEQGRGNSPLHF. The entire variable domain, with the rest obtained from reference TRBV25-1 and TRBJ1-6, is as follows: EADIYQTPRYLVIGTGKKITLECSQTMGHDKMYWYQQDPGMELHLIHYSYGVNSTEKGDLSSESTVSRIRTEHFPLTLESARPSHTSQYLCASSEQGRGNSPLHFGNGTRLTVT.

This chain uses TRBV10-3 with TRBJ2-7; the D gene is possibly TRBD2 (5 bases). CDR3 size: 14 residues. Germline V lookup: CDR1 ENHRY, CDR2 SYGVKD. Trimming pared 6 bases from V and 6 bases from J, leaving 18 bases between. In DNA form, the CDR3 reads TGTGCCATCAGCATACTAGTGGGAGCTTTCGAGCAGTACTTC. Translated: CAISILVGAFEQYF.

This clonotype was seen only a few times. The V call is TRBV7-9, the J call TRBJ2-7, with 9 positions matching TRBD2. The ends lost 5 bases at V and 2 bases at J; junction bases unmatched: 19. Germline V CDR1 and CDR2: SEHNR, FQNEAQ (reference sequence). The CDR3 loop spans 19 amino acids. CDR3 sequence: CASSTQVGREGPLTYEQYF. The CDR3 nucleotides read TGTGCCAGCAGCACCCAGGTGGGGCGGGAGGGCCCCCTTACCTACGAGCAGTACTTC.

Concerning this clonotype: This is likely a read error, given that the CDR3 carries no conserved phenylalanine or tryptophan at its end. The chain couples TRBV20-1 to TRBJ2-7, with D possibly being TRBD2 (5 bases). Trimming left V 8 bases short and J 2 bases short, with 16 bases between. Looked up from germline, CDR1 is DFQATT and CDR2 is SNEGSKA (reference sequence). This CDR3 has 13 residues. The CDR3 reads CSPVKSGAYEQYL. The CDR3 nucleotides read TGCAGTCCTGTTAAAAGCGGCGCCTACGAGCAGTACCTC.

The V gene is TRBV20-1, the J gene TRBJ2-3; D gene unclear. Looked up from germline, CDR1 is DFQATT and CDR2 is SNEGSKA (reference sequence). This CDR3 comprises 15 residues. The V end lost 6 bases, the J end lost 2 bases, and 18 bases lay between the germline ends. CDR3 in amino acids: CSADSYAPTTDTQYF. CDR3 DNA sequence: TGCAGTGCGGATTCCTATGCCCCTACCACAGATACGCAGTATTTT.

This chain joins TRBV6-5 and TRBJ2-5; TRBD2 is a possible D gene (6 bases). The CDR3 runs to 14 residues. Per the germline V gene, CDR1 is MNHEY and CDR2 is SVGAGI. The ends were cut back, 6 bases at V and 11 bases at J, with 22 bases in the middle. CDR3 nucleotides: TGTGCCAGCAGACGGGGAGGTCTAGGCGATGAGCAGTACTTC. Encoded protein: CASRRGGLGDEQYF.

The rearrangement uses TRBV20-1 and TRBJ2-3, with TRBD2 as a possible D gene (5 bases). This CDR3 has 13 amino acids. V dropped 3 bases and J dropped 5 bases, with 12 bases sitting between them. In germline, CDR1 is DFQATT, CDR2 SNEGSKA (reference sequence). CDR3 bases: TGCAGTGCTAGGTTAGCGCCCAGAGATACGCAGTATTTT. Amino acids: CSARLAPRDTQYF.

Only a few counts were recorded for this clonotype. CDR3 region: CANGGGSTDTQYF. DNA for the CDR3: TGTGCCAATGGGGGGGGGAGCACAGATACGCAGTATTTT. V usage is TRBV28 and J usage is TRBJ2-3, with 7 positions matching TRBD2. The CDR3 is made up of 13 amino acids. Germline CDR1 reads MDHEN; CDR2 reads SYDVKM. J lost 0 bases, V lost 10 bases, and 4 bases had no gene match.

The chain has TRBV6-6 and TRBJ2-3; D may be TRBD1 or TRBD2 (5 bases each). V was clipped by 6 bases and J by 1 base, with 17 bases between them. Looked up from germline, CDR1 is MNHNY and CDR2 is SVGAGI (reference sequence). There are 16 residues in the CDR3. CDR3 coding DNA: TGTGCCAGCAGCCGCGAGGGGTTATTCGGCACAGATACGCAGTATTTT. Translated, it gives CASSREGLFGTDTQYF.

The sample holds one count of this clonotype. The gene calls are TRBV6-2 or TRBV6-3 and TRBJ2-1; D not resolved. The CDR3 runs 13 residues. Germline CDR1 MNHEY, CDR2 SVGEGT. The CDR3 bases are TGTACCACCGACGAGGCTCCCTACAATGAGCAGTTCTTC. This sequence encodes CTTDEAPYNEQFF.

The chain links TRBV20-1 to TRBJ1-4; tentative D call: TRBD1 (6 bases). This CDR3 contains 16 residues. From germline, CDR1 is DFQATT and CDR2 SNEGSKA (reference sequence). The V end was cut by 5 bases, the J end by 0 bases, with 16 bases between. The DNA for the CDR3 is TGCAGTGCTCTAGTCGGGGGGCTGTCAACTAATGAAAAACTGTTTTTT. It is translated as CSALVGGLSTNEKLFF.

The chain carries TRBV20-1 and TRBJ1-6, with D uncertain. Looked up from germline, CDR1 is DFQATT and CDR2 is SNEGSKA (reference sequence). This CDR3 has 14 amino acids. Trimming removed 1 base at V and 6 bases at J, with 10 bases between. CDR3 region: CSARGPGSNSPLHF. The CDR3 nucleotides read TGCAGTGCTAGAGGACCTGGGAGTAATTCACCCCTCCACTTT.

This clonotype was seen only a few times. The chain combines TRBV12-3 or TRBV12-4 with TRBJ1-5; no firm D call. The CDR3 consists of 14 residues. V shed 5 bases and J shed 7 bases, with 15 bases lying between them. The CDR3 sequence: CASSVARPEQPQHF. The CDR3 coding sequence is TGTGCCAGCAGTGTGGCGCGGCCCGAACAGCCCCAGCATTTT.

This sequence joins TRBV12-3 or TRBV12-4 and TRBJ2-7; D unresolved. The DNA end is a closer match to TRBJ2-5, so the J assignment may be wrong. The CDR3 length is 14 residues. The CDR3 bases are TGTGCCAGCAGTTTCCATGCTCGGCTGGAGACCCAGTACTTC. The encoded protein is CASSFHARLETQYF.